The next 26 T cell receptor beta chains were all read from a single sample in a study of OX40 agonist ivuxolimab in advanced cancers. The table came from immunoSEQ multiplex PCR; TCRdb's copy has only in-frame clones and leaves some out. The data show approximately 88,000 clones, roughly 90% seen once. The sequencing here drew on CD4+ or CD8+ T cells sorted from blood, taken in a trial of the OX40 agonist ivuxolimab. The receptors stem from an adult with an advanced solid tumor such as melanoma, head and neck, liver or kidney cancer.

This chain uses TRBV7-6 with TRBJ2-1; D is ambiguous. V was shortened by 0 bases and J by 8 bases, with 8 bases between the two germline ends. The CDR3 is made up of 13 amino acids. Germline CDR1 and CDR2: SGHVS and FNYEAQ. This CDR3 is CASSLAASDEQFF. CDR3 DNA: TGTGCCAGCAGCTTAGCCGCATCTGATGAGCAGTTCTTC.

The genes are TRBV30 and TRBJ2-3; D gene ambiguous. Per germline, CDR1 GTSNPN and CDR2 SVGIG (reference sequence). The CDR3 has 12 amino acids. V dropped 3 bases and J dropped 6 bases, with 10 bases sitting between them. CDR3 in amino acids: CAWRVIGDTQYF. DNA for the CDR3: TGTGCCTGGAGGGTCATAGGGGATACGCAGTATTTT. Full variable domain (remainder filled in from reference TRBV30 and TRBJ2-3): SQTIHQWPATLVQPVGSPLSLECTVEGTSNPNLYWYRQAAGRGLQLLFYSVGIGQISSEVPQNLSASRPQDRQFILSSKKLLLSDSGFYLCAWRVIGDTQYFGPGTRLTVL.

The CDR3 loop reads CASSIGQGGIRNTGELFF. In DNA form, the CDR3 reads TGTGCCAGCAGTATCGGGCAGGGGGGAATTCGGAACACCGGGGAGCTGTTTTTT. This chain links TRBV5-6 with TRBJ2-2, with D tentatively TRBD1 (7 bases). This CDR3 comprises 18 residues. The germline V and J ends were trimmed by 5 bases and 1 base, with 21 bases remaining between them. Germline-derived CDR1 and CDR2 are SGHDT and YYEEEE.

This chain joins TRBV27 and TRBJ2-3; TRBD2 is a possible D gene (6 bases). The CDR3 sequence is 18 residues long. Germline V gives CDR1 MNHEY, CDR2 SMNVEV (reference sequence). V was clipped by 4 bases and J by 4 bases, with 24 bases between them. CDR3 DNA: TGTGCCAGCAGTTCTATCTTTCCGGGACTCCTAGGGGCAGATACGCAGTATTTT. As protein: CASSSIFPGLLGADTQYF.

The rearrangement joins TRBV2 to TRBJ2-5; 7 nucleotides line up with TRBD1. Germline CDR1 SNHLY, CDR2 FYNNEI. The CDR3 has 14 residues. The V segment lost 6 bases and the J segment 2 bases; nucleotides outside the gene matches: 6. The CDR3 DNA is TGTGCCAGCAGACCCGGGACAGCTCAAGAGACCCAGTACTTC. Encoded protein: CASRPGTAQETQYF.

The chain joins TRBV7-2 to TRBJ2-3, with TRBD2 matching over 7 bases. The CDR3 consists of 14 residues. V shed 2 bases, J shed 6 bases, and the junction held 5 bases outside the gene matches. The germline CDR1 and CDR2 sequences are SGHTA and FQGNSA. The CDR3, as DNA: TGTGCCAGCAGCTTAATGGGAGGGGCGGATACGCAGTATTTT. Protein product: CASSLMGGADTQYF.

The V and J genes are TRBV19 and TRBJ1-2, with D uncertain. Germline-derived CDR1 and CDR2 are LNHDA and SQIVND (reference sequence). The germline V and J ends were trimmed by 6 bases and 4 bases, with 15 bases remaining between them. The CDR3 extends over 14 amino acids. Here the CDR3 reads CASSPASDRYGYTF. The CDR3 nucleotides read TGTGCCAGTAGCCCGGCGTCGGACCGCTATGGCTACACCTTC.

This rearrangement joins TRBV30 to TRBJ2-5; no firm D call. In germline, CDR1 is GTSNPN, CDR2 SVGIG (reference sequence). The CDR3 is 14 amino acids. V was cut by 1 base and J by 3 bases, with 12 bases left in between. CDR3 sequence reads: CAWSDVQWKETQYF. CDR3 bases: TGTGCCTGGAGTGACGTACAGTGGAAAGAGACCCAGTACTTC.

The gene calls are TRBV18 and TRBJ1-2; 10 bases are a match to TRBD1. The junction had 14 bases not matched to a gene; V was cut back by 4 bases and J by 0 bases. This CDR3 region has 19 residues. Germline V gene lookup returns CDR1 KGHSH and CDR2 LQKENI. Here the CDR3 DNA reads TGTGCCAGCTCACTACCTCCCACGGGACAGGGGATACCTAACTATGGCTACACCTTC. As protein: CASSLPPTGQGIPNYGYTF.

This chain uses TRBV6-5 with TRBJ2-5; TRBD1 aligns across 7 bases. With V trimmed by 9 bases and J by 5 bases, 6 bases remained unmatched. Germline V gives CDR1 MNHEY, CDR2 SVGAGI. This CDR3 region has 12 residues. The CDR3 loop is CASRQGGETQYF. The CDR3 region has the DNA TGTGCCAGTCGACAGGGCGGGGAGACCCAGTACTTC.

The chain links TRBV10-3 to TRBJ1-1, with a weak D call TRBD1 (5 bases). The CDR3 totals 14 residues. V gave up 2 bases and J gave up 4 bases, with 11 bases separating them. Germline V lookup: CDR1 ENHRY, CDR2 SYGVKD. The CDR3 nucleotides are TGTGCCATCAGTGAGATAGGCGGGACCACTGAAGCTTTCTTT. This gives the protein CAISEIGGTTEAFF.

The V gene is TRBV7-2, the J gene TRBJ1-4; D might be TRBD1 (6 bases). CDR3 length equals 14 residues. Germline CDR1 reads SGHTA; CDR2 reads FQGNSA. Between the trimmed V and J ends, which lost 6 bases and 7 bases, there was a span of 15 bases. CDR3 in amino acids: CASRLRQGPEKLFF. DNA of the CDR3: TGTGCCAGCAGGTTGAGGCAGGGGCCTGAAAAACTGTTTTTT.

J is TRBJ2-1 and V is TRBV4-3, with no clear D. V was trimmed by 0 bases and J by 12 bases, leaving 18 bases between them. This CDR3 is 15 amino acids long. Germline CDR1 LGHNA, CDR2 YSLEER. DNA for the CDR3: TGCGCCAGCAGCCAAGAGAATTTTAAGGGAATCATGCAGTTCTTC. Its translation: CASSQENFKGIMQFF.

The V and J genes are TRBV7-3 and TRBJ2-7, with 9 bases matching TRBD1. This CDR3 contains 13 residues. Germline CDR1 and CDR2: SGHTA and FQGTGA. The trim removed 5 bases at V and 4 bases at J, leaving 3 bases unmatched. CDR3 DNA sequence: TGTGCCAGCAGCCCGGACAGGGGTTACGAGCAGTACTTC. Its protein product is CASSPDRGYEQYF.

This rearrangement joins TRBV6-1 to TRBJ2-1; TRBD1 aligns across 11 bases. CDR3 size: 14 residues. With 8 bases clipped from V and 3 bases from J, the junction kept 3 bases outside the gene matches. Germline values: CDR1 MNHNS, CDR2 SASEGT. The CDR3 is CASWGQGVYNEQFF. In DNA, the CDR3 is TGTGCCAGCTGGGGACAGGGGGTCTACAATGAGCAGTTCTTC.

The rearrangement links TRBV7-6 to TRBJ2-1; no reliable D call. The length of the CDR3 is 13 residues. Trimming took 1 base from V and 10 from J, leaving 11 bases between them. CDR1 and CDR2 (germline): SGHVS, FNYEAQ. CDR3 in DNA: TGTGCCAGCAGCTTAGTTACGTCGAGCGAGCAGTTCTTC. It translates to CASSLVTSSEQFF.

In its sample, this clone was seen once. This chain uses TRBV6-6 with TRBJ1-6, with 9 bases aligning to TRBD1. Germline values: CDR1 MNHNY, CDR2 SVGAGI (reference sequence). V was pared by 7 bases and J by 9 bases, with 13 bases of the junction left unmatched. The CDR3 has 16 residues. CDR3 protein: CASTNRGRFESSPLHF. Here the CDR3 DNA reads TGTGCCAGCACTAACAGGGGGCGTTTTGAGAGTTCACCCCTCCACTTT.

The rearrangement joins TRBV9 to TRBJ1-3; D call uncertain. Germline V CDR1 and CDR2: SGDLS, YYNGEE. The CDR3 spans 13 residues. V lost 5 bases and J lost 7, with 13 bases in between. CDR3 sequence (DNA): TGTGCCAGCAGTACCCGGGGTTCCAACACCATATATTTT. This encodes CASSTRGSNTIYF.

The chain couples TRBV9 to TRBJ2-1; possible D gene TRBD2, 6 bases. Trimming stripped 2 bases from V and 6 bases from J, with 24 bases between. Per germline, CDR1 SGDLS and CDR2 YYNGEE. The CDR3 is 18 amino acids. In DNA, the CDR3 is TGTGCCAGCAGCGTTGGGGTCGGCGCGGGACTGTCTTTCAATGAGCAGTTCTTC. Translating gives CASSVGVGAGLSFNEQFF.

This rearrangement joins TRBV6-5 to TRBJ2-2, with 9 bases identical to TRBD2. This CDR3 has 15 amino acids. The V segment lost 5 bases and the J segment 5 bases; nucleotides outside the gene matches: 6. CDR1 is MNHEY and CDR2 is SVGAGI in the germline V gene. The CDR3 spells CASSPPGLATGELFF. The CDR3 DNA is TGTGCCAGCAGTCCCCCTGGACTAGCGACCGGGGAGCTGTTTTTT.

The chain uses TRBV5-1 and TRBJ2-6; D tentatively fits TRBD1 or TRBD2 (5 bases each). V lost 7 bases, J lost 0 bases, and 17 bases lay in between. This CDR3 region has 17 residues. The V gene's germline CDR1 is SGHRS and CDR2 YFSETQ. The DNA for the CDR3 is TGCGCCAGCTCGCCAGGGACGGTTGCCTCTGGGGCCAACGTCCTGACTTTC. Translation gives CASSPGTVASGANVLTF.

CDR3 sequence reads: CASSPGTSGSQYF. The DNA for the CDR3 is TGCGCCAGCAGTCCTGGGACTAGCGGGAGTCAGTATTTT. V usage is TRBV10-1 and J usage is TRBJ2-3; 14 bases agree with TRBD2. This CDR3 region has 13 residues. V dropped 5 bases and J dropped 12; count of bases not matched to a gene: 4. Germline lookup yields CDR1 WNHNN and CDR2 SYGVQD (reference sequence).

To note about this clone: This same CDR3 is encoded by further DNA sequences in the sample. The rearrangement joins TRBV29-1 to TRBJ1-3; 8 bases line up with TRBD1. The V gene's germline CDR1 is SQVTM and CDR2 ANQGSEA. The CDR3 has 13 residues. The V and J ends lost 6 bases and 4 bases, in that order; junction bases with no gene match: 5. CDR3 amino acids: CSVRQGSGNTIYF. The CDR3 nucleotides read TGCAGCGTCCGACAGGGGTCAGGAAACACCATATATTTT.

The CDR3 is CASKGTGGRNEQFF. The CDR3 DNA sequence: TGTGCCAGCAAGGGTACAGGGGGTAGGAATGAGCAGTTCTTC. This rearrangement joins TRBV6-5 to TRBJ2-1; 8 bases are shared with TRBD1. This CDR3 contains 14 residues. Trimming took 7 bases from V and 7 from J; bases not matched to a gene: 9. In germline, CDR1 is MNHEY, CDR2 SVGAGI.

The V and J genes are TRBV5-1 and TRBJ2-5; maybe TRBD1 (5 bases). Germline V lookup: CDR1 SGHRS, CDR2 YFSETQ. Trimming removed 7 bases from V and 3 bases from J, with 16 bases in between. The CDR3 contains 14 residues. Here the CDR3 DNA reads TGCGCCAGCTCCCGGACCCAAGGGGAAGAGACCCAGTACTTC. Amino acid sequence: CASSRTQGEETQYF.

The CDR3: CASSGDGLFTGNTIYF. The CDR3 region has the DNA TGTGCCAGCAGTGGCGATGGACTGTTCACTGGAAACACCATATATTTT. The V and J genes are TRBV6-1 and TRBJ1-3; no definite D call. Deletions cut 4 bases from V and 2 bases from J, with 15 bases between. The germline CDR1 and CDR2 sequences are MNHNS and SASEGT. The CDR3 extends over 16 amino acids.